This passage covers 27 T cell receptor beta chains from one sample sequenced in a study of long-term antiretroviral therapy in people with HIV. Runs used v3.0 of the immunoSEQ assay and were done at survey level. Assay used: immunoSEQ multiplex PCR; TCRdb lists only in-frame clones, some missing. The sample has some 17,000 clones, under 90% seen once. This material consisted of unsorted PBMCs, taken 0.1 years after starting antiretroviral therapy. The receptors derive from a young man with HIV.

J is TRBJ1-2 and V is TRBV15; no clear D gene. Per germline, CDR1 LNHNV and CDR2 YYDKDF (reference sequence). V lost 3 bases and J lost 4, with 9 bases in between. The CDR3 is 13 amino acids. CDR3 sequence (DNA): TGTGCCACCAGCAGGGACGGGAGCTATGGCTACACCTTC. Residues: CATSRDGSYGYTF.

CDR3 protein: CASSLASGTGTDTQYF. For the CDR3, the DNA is TGCGCCAGCAGCCTAGCAAGCGGGACCGGCACAGATACGCAGTATTTT. The chain carries TRBV4-3 and TRBJ2-3; 7 positions agree with TRBD2. Germline values: CDR1 LGHNA, CDR2 YSLEER. V lost 4 bases to trimming and J lost 1 base; unmatched junction nucleotides: 8. The CDR3 contains 16 residues.

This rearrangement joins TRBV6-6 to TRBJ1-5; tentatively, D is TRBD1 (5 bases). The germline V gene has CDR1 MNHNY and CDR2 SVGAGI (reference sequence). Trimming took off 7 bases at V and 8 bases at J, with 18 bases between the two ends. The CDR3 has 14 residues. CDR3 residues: CASIGWTSGEPQHF. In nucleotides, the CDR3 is TGTGCCAGCATAGGGTGGACAAGTGGAGAGCCCCAGCATTTT.

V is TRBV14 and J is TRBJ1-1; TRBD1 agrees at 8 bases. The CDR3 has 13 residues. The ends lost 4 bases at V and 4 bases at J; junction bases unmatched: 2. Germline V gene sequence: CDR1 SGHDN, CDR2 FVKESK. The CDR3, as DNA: TGTGCCAGCAGCCTTACAGGGGGCACTGAAGCTTTCTTT. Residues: CASSLTGGTEAFF.

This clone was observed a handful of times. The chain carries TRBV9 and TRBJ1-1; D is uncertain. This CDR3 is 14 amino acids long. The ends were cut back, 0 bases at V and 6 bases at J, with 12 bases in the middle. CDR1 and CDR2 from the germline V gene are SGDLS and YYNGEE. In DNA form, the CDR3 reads TGTGCCAGCAGCGTAGAAGGTGTGCGCTCTGAAGCTTTCTTT. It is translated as CASSVEGVRSEAFF.

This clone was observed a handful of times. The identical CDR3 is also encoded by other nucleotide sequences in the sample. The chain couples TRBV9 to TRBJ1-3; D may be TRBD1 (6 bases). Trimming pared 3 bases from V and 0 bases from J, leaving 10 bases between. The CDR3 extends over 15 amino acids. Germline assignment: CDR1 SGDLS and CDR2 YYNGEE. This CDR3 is CASSEQGSSGNTIYF. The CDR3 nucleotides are TGTGCCAGCAGCGAACAGGGCAGCTCTGGAAACACCATATATTTT.

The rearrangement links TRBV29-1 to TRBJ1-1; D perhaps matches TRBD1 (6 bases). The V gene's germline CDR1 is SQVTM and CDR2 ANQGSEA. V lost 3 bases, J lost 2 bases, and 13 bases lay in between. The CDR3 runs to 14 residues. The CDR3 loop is CSVEIGQINTEAFF. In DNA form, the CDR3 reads TGCAGCGTTGAGATTGGACAGATCAACACTGAAGCTTTCTTT.

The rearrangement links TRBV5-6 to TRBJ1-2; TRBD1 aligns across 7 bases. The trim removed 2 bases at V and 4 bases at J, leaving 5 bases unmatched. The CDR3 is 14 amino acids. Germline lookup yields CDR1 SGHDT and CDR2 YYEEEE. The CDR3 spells CASSFGQVSYGYTF. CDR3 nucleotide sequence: TGTGCCAGCAGCTTCGGACAGGTTTCCTATGGCTACACCTTC.

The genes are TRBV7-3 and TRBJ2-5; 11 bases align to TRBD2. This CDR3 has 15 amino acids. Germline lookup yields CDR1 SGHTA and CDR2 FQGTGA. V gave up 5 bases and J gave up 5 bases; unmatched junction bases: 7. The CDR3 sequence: CASSVSGGAGETQYF. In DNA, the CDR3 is TGTGCCAGCAGCGTTAGCGGGGGGGCGGGGGAGACCCAGTACTTC. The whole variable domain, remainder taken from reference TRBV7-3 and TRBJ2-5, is GAGVSQTPSNKVTEKGKYVELRCDPISGHTALYWYRQSLGQGPEFLIYFQGTGAADDSGLPNDRFFAVRPEGSVSTLKIQRTERGDSAVYLCASSVSGGAGETQYFGPGTRLLVL.

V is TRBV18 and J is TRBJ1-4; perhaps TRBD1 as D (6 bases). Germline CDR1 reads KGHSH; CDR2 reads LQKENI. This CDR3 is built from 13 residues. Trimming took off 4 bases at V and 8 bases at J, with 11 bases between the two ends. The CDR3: CASSRGGAEKLFF. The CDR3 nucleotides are TGTGCCAGCTCACGGGGGGGGGCCGAAAAACTGTTTTTT. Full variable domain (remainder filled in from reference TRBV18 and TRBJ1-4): NAGVMQNPRHLVRRRGQEARLRCSPMKGHSHVYWYRQLPEEGLKFMVYLQKENIIDESGMPKERFSAEFPKEGPSILRIQQVVRGDSAAYFCASSRGGAEKLFFGSGTQLSVL.

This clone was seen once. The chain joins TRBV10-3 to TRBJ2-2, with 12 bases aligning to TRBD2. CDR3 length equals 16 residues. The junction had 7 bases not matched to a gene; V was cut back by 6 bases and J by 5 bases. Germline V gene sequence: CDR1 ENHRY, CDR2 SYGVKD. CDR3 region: CAIRKTSGSETGELFF. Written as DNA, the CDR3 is TGTGCCATCAGGAAGACTAGCGGGAGTGAAACCGGGGAGCTGTTTTTT.

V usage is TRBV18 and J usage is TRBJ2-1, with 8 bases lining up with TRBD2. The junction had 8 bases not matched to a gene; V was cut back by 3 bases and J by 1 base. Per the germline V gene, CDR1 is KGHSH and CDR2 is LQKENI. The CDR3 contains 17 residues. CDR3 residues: CASSPTGGVPSYNEQFF. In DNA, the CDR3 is TGTGCCAGCTCACCCACCGGGGGGGTCCCGTCCTACAATGAGCAGTTCTTC.

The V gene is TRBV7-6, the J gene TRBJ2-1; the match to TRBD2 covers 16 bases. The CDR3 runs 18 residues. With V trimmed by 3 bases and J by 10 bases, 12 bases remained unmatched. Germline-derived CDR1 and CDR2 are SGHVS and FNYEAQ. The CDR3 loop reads CASSLGTSGRGSSGEQFF. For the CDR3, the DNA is TGTGCCAGCAGCTTGGGGACTAGCGGGAGGGGCTCGTCGGGGGAGCAGTTCTTC.

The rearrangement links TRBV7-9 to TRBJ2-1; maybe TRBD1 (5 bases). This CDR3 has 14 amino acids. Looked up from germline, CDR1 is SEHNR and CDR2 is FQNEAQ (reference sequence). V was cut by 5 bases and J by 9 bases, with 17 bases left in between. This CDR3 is CASSVTVGNSEQFF. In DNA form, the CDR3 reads TGTGCCAGCAGCGTGACAGTTGGGAATAGTGAGCAGTTCTTC.

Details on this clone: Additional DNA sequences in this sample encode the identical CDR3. In DNA form, the CDR3 reads TGTGCCAGCAGTCCCCGGGACAGCAGTAATCAGCCCCAGCATTTT. Its translation: CASSPRDSSNQPQHF. This rearrangement joins TRBV27 to TRBJ1-5, with 7 positions matching TRBD1. Germline values: CDR1 MNHEY, CDR2 SMNVEV (reference sequence). The V and J ends lost 5 bases and 4 bases, in that order; junction bases with no gene match: 8. CDR3 size: 15 residues.

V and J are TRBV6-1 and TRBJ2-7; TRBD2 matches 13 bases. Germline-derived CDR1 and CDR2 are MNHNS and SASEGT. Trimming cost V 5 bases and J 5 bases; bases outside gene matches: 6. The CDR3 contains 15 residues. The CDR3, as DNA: TGTGCCAGCAGTCCGAGGACTAGCGGGAGTGACGAGCAGTACTTC. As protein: CASSPRTSGSDEQYF.

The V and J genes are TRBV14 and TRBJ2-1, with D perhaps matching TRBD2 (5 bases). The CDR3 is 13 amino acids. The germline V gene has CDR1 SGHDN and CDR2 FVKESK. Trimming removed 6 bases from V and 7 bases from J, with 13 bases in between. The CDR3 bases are TGTGCCAGCAGACGAGAGGGAGTTAATGAGCAGTTCTTC. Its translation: CASRREGVNEQFF.

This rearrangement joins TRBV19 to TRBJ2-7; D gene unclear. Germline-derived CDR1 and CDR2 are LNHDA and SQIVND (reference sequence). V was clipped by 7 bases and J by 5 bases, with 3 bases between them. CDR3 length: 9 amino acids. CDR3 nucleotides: TGTGCCAGTAAAAACGAGCAGTACTTC. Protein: CASKNEQYF.

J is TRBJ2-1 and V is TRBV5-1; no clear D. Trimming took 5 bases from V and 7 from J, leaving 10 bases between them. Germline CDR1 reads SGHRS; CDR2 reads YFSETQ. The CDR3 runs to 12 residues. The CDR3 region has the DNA TGCGCCAGCAGTAGGGTCTCAAATGAGCAGTTCTTC. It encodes CASSRVSNEQFF.

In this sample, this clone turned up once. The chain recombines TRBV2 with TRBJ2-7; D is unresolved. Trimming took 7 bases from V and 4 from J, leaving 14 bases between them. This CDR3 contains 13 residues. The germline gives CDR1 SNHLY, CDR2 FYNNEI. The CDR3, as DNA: TGTGCCAGCACAAAGAACTTGGTATACGAGCAGTACTTC. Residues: CASTKNLVYEQYF.

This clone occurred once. CDR3 nucleotide sequence: TGTGCCAGCAGTTTTGGCAGGTTGGATGTGGATACGCAGTATTTT. Its protein product is CASSFGRLDVDTQYF. The J gene is TRBJ2-3, the V gene TRBV27; D not certain. CDR3 length equals 15 residues. V was trimmed by 3 bases and J by 6 bases, leaving 16 bases between them. Looked up from germline, CDR1 is MNHEY and CDR2 is SMNVEV (reference sequence).

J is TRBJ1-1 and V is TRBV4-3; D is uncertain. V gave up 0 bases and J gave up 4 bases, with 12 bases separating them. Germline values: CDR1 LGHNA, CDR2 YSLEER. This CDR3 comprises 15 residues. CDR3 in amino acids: CASSQESAAGTEAFF. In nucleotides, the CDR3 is TGCGCCAGCAGCCAAGAATCAGCGGCCGGCACTGAAGCTTTCTTT.

In DNA form, the CDR3 reads TGTGCCTGGAGTAACGGCCCGGGGCAGCCCCAGCATTTT. It is translated as CAWSNGPGQPQHF. This rearrangement joins TRBV30 to TRBJ1-5; D uncertain. Trimming removed 2 bases at V and 7 bases at J, with 12 bases between. Germline assignment: CDR1 GTSNPN and CDR2 SVGIG (reference sequence). The CDR3 runs 13 residues. Full variable domain (rest looked up from reference TRBV30 and TRBJ1-5): SQTIHQWPATLVQPVGSPLSLECTVEGTSNPNLYWYRQAAGRGLQLLFYSVGIGQISSEVPQNLSASRPQDRQFILSSKKLLLSDSGFYLCAWSNGPGQPQHFGDGTRLSIL.

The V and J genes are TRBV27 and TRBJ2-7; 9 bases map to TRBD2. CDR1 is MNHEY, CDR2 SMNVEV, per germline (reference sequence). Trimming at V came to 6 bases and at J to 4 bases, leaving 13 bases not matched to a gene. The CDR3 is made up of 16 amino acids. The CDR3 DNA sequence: TGTGCCAGCAGGGGGTGGCGGGAGGGGGTCGGTTACGAGCAGTACTTC. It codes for CASRGWREGVGYEQYF.

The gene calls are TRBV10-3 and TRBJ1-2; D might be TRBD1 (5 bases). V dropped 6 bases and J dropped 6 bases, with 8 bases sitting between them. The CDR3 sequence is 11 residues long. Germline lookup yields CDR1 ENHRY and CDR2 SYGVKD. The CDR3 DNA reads TGTGCCATCAGCCAGGGTGATGGCTACACCTTC. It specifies CAISQGDGYTF.

This chain's CDR3 is CASSPGLAGVQETQYF. CDR3 nucleotides: TGTGCCAGCAGCCCGGGACTAGCGGGAGTCCAAGAGACCCAGTACTTC. The chain links TRBV28 to TRBJ2-5; 14 bases fit TRBD2. Trimming removed 6 bases from V and 1 base from J; junction bases left unmatched: 4. There are 16 residues in the CDR3. CDR1 and CDR2 from the germline V gene are MDHEN and SYDVKM.

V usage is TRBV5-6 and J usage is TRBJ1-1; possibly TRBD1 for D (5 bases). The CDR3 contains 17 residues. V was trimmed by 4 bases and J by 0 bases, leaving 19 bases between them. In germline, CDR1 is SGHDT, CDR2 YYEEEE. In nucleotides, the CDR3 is TGTGCCAGCAGCGCCGGGTGGGGGACGACCGTGAACACTGAAGCTTTCTTT. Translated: CASSAGWGTTVNTEAFF.